The clone carrying this T cell receptor beta chain was counted a single time. CDR1 is SGHKS and CDR2 is YYEKEE in the germline V gene (reference sequence). Trimming removed 4 bases at V and 0 bases at J, with 18 bases between. There are 17 residues in the CDR3. These data belong to a study of cytomegalovirus exposure and HLA in healthy donors. PCR involved 60 Vbeta and 13 Jbeta primers. Method: immunoSEQ multiplex PCR; TCRdb's copy keeps in-frame clones and lacks some. The sample gives some 140,000 clones, over 50% of which show up once; about 1.5% is in the top ten. Sequencing input: PBMCs. The receptor's source is a human donor in good health. This chain joins TRBV5-5 and TRBJ2-3; D not resolved. The CDR3 sequence: CASSAMFRGVSTDTQYF. The CDR3 DNA reads TGTGCCAGCAGCGCCATGTTTCGCGGAGTTAGCACAGATACGCAGTATTTT.